This T cell receptor beta chain was recorded in a study of T cell responses to AZD1222 COVID-19 vaccine. Study observations and caveats: The number of AZD1222 recipients seropositive at baseline was only five to seven. Dominant at 160-218 and 743-854, vaccine-associated CD4 TCRs also spanned spike. Mostly white British, mostly female donors; authors suggested clonal diversity may be underestimated. Per reports, nearly half of all spike-specific TCRs target regions that are unmutated in variants.

Clones were read by immunoSEQ multiplex PCR, and TCRdb kept only the in-frame ones, dropping some. This sample has around 170,000 clones, with approximately 91% found just once. This clone occurred once. Its antigen is unknown. The CDR3 runs to 16 residues. From germline, CDR1 is SGHRS and CDR2 YFSETQ. The trim removed 1 base at V and 5 bases at J, leaving 11 bases unmatched. V usage is TRBV5-1 and J usage is TRBJ1-1, with 7 bases matching TRBD1. The clonotype comes from an adult who received the AZD1222 COVID-19 vaccine. The sample consisted of peripheral blood, taken 28 days after the second AZD1222 dose. The CDR3 nucleotides are TGCGCCAGCAGCTTGTTGGGGCAGGGGGTGGATACTGAAGCTTTCTTT. Translating it yields CASSLLGQGVDTEAFF.